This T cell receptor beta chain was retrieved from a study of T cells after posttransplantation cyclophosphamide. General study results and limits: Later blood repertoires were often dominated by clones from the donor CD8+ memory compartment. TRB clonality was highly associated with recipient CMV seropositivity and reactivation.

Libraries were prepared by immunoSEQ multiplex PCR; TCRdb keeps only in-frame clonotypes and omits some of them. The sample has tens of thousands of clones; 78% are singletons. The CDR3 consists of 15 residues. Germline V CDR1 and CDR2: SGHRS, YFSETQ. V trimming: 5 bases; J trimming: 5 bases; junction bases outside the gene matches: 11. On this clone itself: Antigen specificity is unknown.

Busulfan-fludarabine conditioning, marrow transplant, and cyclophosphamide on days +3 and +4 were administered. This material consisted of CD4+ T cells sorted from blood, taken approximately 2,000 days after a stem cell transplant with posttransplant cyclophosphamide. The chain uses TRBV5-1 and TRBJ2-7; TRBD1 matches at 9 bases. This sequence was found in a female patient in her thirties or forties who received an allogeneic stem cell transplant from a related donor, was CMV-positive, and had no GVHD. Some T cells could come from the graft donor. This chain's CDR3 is CASRWGWTGDHEQYF. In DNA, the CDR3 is TGCGCCAGCAGGTGGGGTTGGACAGGGGACCACGAGCAGTACTTC. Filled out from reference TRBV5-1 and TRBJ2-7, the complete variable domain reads KAGVTQTPRYLIKTRGQQVTLSCSPISGHRSVSWYQQTPGQGLQFLFEYFSETQRNKGNFPGRFSGRQFSNSRSEMNVSTLELGDSALYLCASRWGWTGDHEQYFGPGTRLTVT.